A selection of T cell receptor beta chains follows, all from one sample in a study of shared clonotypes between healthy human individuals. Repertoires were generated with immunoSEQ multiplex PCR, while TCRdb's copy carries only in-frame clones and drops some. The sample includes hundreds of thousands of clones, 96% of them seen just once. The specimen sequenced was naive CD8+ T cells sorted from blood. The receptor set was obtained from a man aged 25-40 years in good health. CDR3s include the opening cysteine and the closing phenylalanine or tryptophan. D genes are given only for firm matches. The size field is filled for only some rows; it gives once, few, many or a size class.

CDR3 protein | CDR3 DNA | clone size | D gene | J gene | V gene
CATSSVRGSTEAFF | TGTGCCACCAGCAGCGTCAGGGGGAGCACTGAAGCTTTCTTT | - | TRBD1 | TRBJ1-1 | TRBV15
CASSFVAGGVNEQFF | TGTGCCAGCAGTTTTGTAGCGGGGGGCGTCAATGAGCAGTTCTTC | - | TRBD2 | TRBJ2-1 | TRBV28
CASSSPGDNYGYTF | TGTGCCAGCAGTAGCCCCGGGGATAACTATGGCTACACCTTC | - | - | TRBJ1-2 | TRBV6-5
CASSFYRTGGLYNEQFF | TGTGCCAGCAGTTTTTACAGGACAGGGGGACTTTACAATGAGCAGTTCTTC | - | TRBD1 | TRBJ2-1 | TRBV27
CASSKRVAGGHEQYF | TGTGCCAGCAGCAAAAGGGTGGCAGGGGGTCACGAGCAGTACTTC | - | TRBD1 | TRBJ2-7 | TRBV27
CATSTEQGWTKETQYF | TGTGCCACCAGCACTGAACAGGGGTGGACCAAAGAGACCCAGTACTTC | - | TRBD1 | TRBJ2-5 | TRBV15
CASSLVGQGAHEQFF | TGTGCCAGCAGCTTAGTGGGACAGGGGGCCCATGAGCAGTTCTTC | - | TRBD1 | TRBJ2-1 | TRBV7-9
CASSQDPTVREGEQYF | TGTGCCAGCAGCCAAGACCCTACGGTGCGGGAGGGTGAGCAGTACTTC | - | TRBD2 | TRBJ2-7 | TRBV4-2
CASSDTSGSFSEQFF | TGTGCCAGCAGTGACACTAGCGGGAGCTTCTCTGAGCAGTTCTTC | - | TRBD2 | TRBJ2-1 | TRBV9
CASSPSVAGGQYNEQFF | TGTGCCAGCAGCCCAAGTGTAGCGGGAGGGCAGTACAATGAGCAGTTCTTC | - | TRBD2 | TRBJ2-1 | TRBV7-9
CATSPHGQSGNTIYF | TGTGCCACCAGTCCTCACGGACAGTCTGGAAACACCATATATTTT | - | - | TRBJ1-3 | TRBV15
CASSLTGTARETQYF | TGTGCCAGCAGCCTAACTGGGACAGCTCGAGAGACCCAGTACTTC | - | TRBD1 | TRBJ2-5 | TRBV28
CASSPGQNTEAFF | TGTGCCAGCAGCCCCGGACAGAACACTGAAGCTTTCTTT | - | - | TRBJ1-1 | TRBV6-5
CASSLESTDTQYF | TGTGCCAGCAGCTTAGAAAGCACAGATACGCAGTATTTT | - | - | TRBJ2-3 | TRBV13
CASSQDRTAYEQYF | TGCGCCAGCAGCCAAGATCGGACAGCCTACGAGCAGTACTTC | - | - | TRBJ2-7 | TRBV4-1
CASSPTGGPYEQYF | TGTGCCAGCAGTCCGACAGGGGGGCCCTACGAGCAGTACTTC | - | TRBD1 | TRBJ2-7 | TRBV28
CASSADRNAYNEQFF | TGCGCCAGCAGCGCTGACAGGAATGCCTACAATGAGCAGTTCTTC | - | - | TRBJ2-1 | TRBV5-1
CASSVVPGLGVDEQYF | TGTGCCAGCAGCGTAGTACCGGGCCTAGGGGTCGACGAGCAGTACTTC | - | - | TRBJ2-7 | TRBV9
CASSDGSEGLYNEQFF | TGTGCCAGCAGTGACGGGTCGGAGGGTCTATACAATGAGCAGTTCTTC | - | - | TRBJ2-1 | TRBV25-1
CASSLGGGEQYF | TGTGCCAGCAGCTTAGGTGGGGGCGAGCAGTACTTC | - | - | TRBJ2-7 | TRBV7-2
CASSPTRATSSGANVLTF | TGTGCCAGCAGCCCCACCCGGGCGACTAGCTCTGGGGCCAACGTCCTGACTTTC | - | - | TRBJ2-6 | TRBV7-9
CASSFDKDSSNEKLFF | TGTGCCAGCAGTTTCGATAAGGACAGCTCTAATGAAAAACTGTTTTTT | - | - | TRBJ1-4 | TRBV28
CASSLVGGYEQFF | TGTGCCAGCAGCTTAGTGGGGGGATATGAGCAGTTCTTC | - | - | TRBJ2-1 | TRBV11-2
CSVMGQGRTGELFF | TGCAGCGTTATGGGACAGGGAAGGACCGGGGAGCTGTTTTTT | - | TRBD1 | TRBJ2-2 | TRBV29-1
CASSYSVGYEQYF | TGTGCCAGCAGTTACTCTGTGGGCTACGAGCAGTACTTC | - | - | TRBJ2-7 | TRBV6-5
CASSLRLYEQFF | TGTGCCAGCAGCTTACGTTTGTATGAGCAGTTCTTC | once | - | TRBJ2-1 | TRBV7-9
CASSTPGDTEAFF | TGCGCCAGCAGCACCCCGGGTGACACTGAAGCTTTCTTT | - | - | TRBJ1-1 | TRBV5-1